The 2 T cell receptor beta chains reported below all come from one sample, sequenced in a study of CD8+ T cells in alopecia areata. cDNA serving as the sequencing template came from extracted, reverse transcribed RNA. Clones were read by immunoSEQ multiplex PCR, and TCRdb kept only the in-frame ones, dropping some. The repertoire holds roughly 100,000 clones, with 85% to 90% as singletons. Treatment described: oral pan-JAK inhibitor, 5-10 mg twice daily. Sequencing used CD8+ T cells sorted from blood, obtained at approximately week 30, from a patient treated with tofacitinib. Every receptor here comes from a human donor with alopecia areata.

V is TRBV29-1 and J is TRBJ1-1; 8 bases match TRBD1. Trimming took 4 bases from V and 5 from J; bases not matched to a gene: 9. The CDR3 is made up of 14 amino acids. Germline lookup yields CDR1 SQVTM and CDR2 ANQGSEA. The CDR3 nucleotides read TGCAGCGTTGCCCTCGGGACAGGTGGGACTGAAGCTTTCTTT. It yields the protein CSVALGTGGTEAFF.

The chain employs TRBV19 and TRBJ2-7, with D perhaps assigned TRBD1 or TRBD2 (5 bases each). The CDR3 extends over 14 amino acids. From germline, CDR1 is LNHDA and CDR2 SQIVND (reference sequence). The V gene lost 9 bases and the J gene lost 0 bases, with 15 bases spanning the gap. The CDR3 DNA is TGTGCCAGCAGGAATCGGGACGGCTCCTACGAGCAGTACTTC. It translates to CASRNRDGSYEQYF.